One sample yielded the 26 T cell receptor beta chains listed below, sequenced in a study of blood T cell repertoires in COVID-19. Sequenced by immunoSEQ multiplex PCR; TCRdb stores in-frame clones only, minus some. The table includes over 150,000 clones, about 85% detected once. What was sequenced was peripheral blood. Source of these receptors: a woman aged 55-69 years with COVID-19, enrolled during active disease.

The rearrangement joins TRBV9 to TRBJ1-1, with D possibly being TRBD1 (5 bases). The CDR3 consists of 13 residues. Germline-derived CDR1 and CDR2 are SGDLS and YYNGEE. Trimming cost V 4 bases and J 1 base, with 8 bases left between them. The CDR3 loop is CASSRRGNTEAFF. In DNA, the CDR3 is TGTGCCAGCAGCAGAAGGGGGAACACTGAAGCTTTCTTT.

J is TRBJ2-1 and V is TRBV2; no clear D. V was shortened by 2 bases and J by 9 bases, with 5 bases between the two germline ends. The germline V gene encodes CDR1 SNHLY and CDR2 FYNNEI. The CDR3 loop spans 11 amino acids. The CDR3 region has the DNA TGTGCCAGCAGTGAATGGAGTGAGCAGTTCTTC. This sequence encodes CASSEWSEQFF.

The chain employs TRBV7-6 and TRBJ1-5; 12 bases line up with TRBD1. V lost 2 bases to trimming and J lost 7 bases; unmatched junction nucleotides: 9. The germline CDR1 and CDR2 sequences are SGHVS and FNYEAQ. This CDR3 has 17 amino acids. Here the CDR3 reads CASSLSPFGTGGQPQHF. The CDR3 nucleotides read TGTGCCAGCAGCTTATCCCCTTTCGGGACAGGGGGCCAGCCCCAGCATTTT. Drawing the rest from reference TRBV7-6 and TRBJ1-5, the complete variable domain is GAGVSQSPRYKVTKRGQDVALRCDPISGHVSLYWYRQALGQGPEFLTYFNYEAQQDKSGLPNDRFSAERPEGSISTLTIQRTEQRDSAMYRCASSLSPFGTGGQPQHFGDGTRLSIL.

The chain carries TRBV9 and TRBJ2-6, with D uncertain. This CDR3 region has 15 residues. Trimming removed 1 base from V and 2 bases from J, with 7 bases in between. Looked up from germline, CDR1 is SGDLS and CDR2 is YYNGEE. The CDR3 here is CASSVLPAGANVLTF. The DNA for the CDR3 is TGTGCCAGCAGCGTACTCCCAGCTGGGGCCAACGTCCTGACTTTC.

V gene TRBV6-6 combines with J gene TRBJ1-1, with a possible D match to TRBD1 (5 bases). This CDR3 region has 14 residues. The V gene lost 0 bases and the J gene lost 6 bases, with 11 bases spanning the gap. Germline V lookup: CDR1 MNHNY, CDR2 SVGAGI (reference sequence). The CDR3 sequence is CASSYSDWGPEAFF. The CDR3 region has the DNA TGTGCCAGCAGTTACTCGGATTGGGGCCCTGAAGCTTTCTTT.

The table lists this clone with a count of one. V usage is TRBV19 and J usage is TRBJ1-1; TRBD1 is a possible D gene (6 bases). This CDR3 is 12 amino acids long. V was pared by 10 bases and J by 6 bases, with 15 bases between. Looked up from germline, CDR1 is LNHDA and CDR2 is SQIVND (reference sequence). CDR3 sequence reads: CATGRGIPEAFF. The CDR3 DNA is TGTGCCACAGGGAGGGGGATCCCTGAAGCTTTCTTT.

The chain couples TRBV19 to TRBJ1-2, with a weak D call TRBD1 (6 bases). The CDR3 has 13 residues. Germline CDR1 reads LNHDA; CDR2 reads SQIVND (reference sequence). The ends were cut back, 10 bases at V and 2 bases at J, with 14 bases in the middle. The CDR3 nucleotides are TGTGCCACCCAGACAGGCCAAAACTATGGCTACACCTTC. This sequence encodes CATQTGQNYGYTF.

The CDR3 spells CASTASGGASYNEQFF. DNA for the CDR3: TGTGCCAGCACTGCTAGCGGGGGAGCCTCCTACAATGAGCAGTTCTTC. V is TRBV5-8 and J is TRBJ2-1, with 10 bases identical to TRBD2. V lost 6 bases and J lost 0; bases outside the gene matches: 6. The V gene's germline CDR1 is SGHTS and CDR2 YDEGEE. The CDR3 runs 16 residues.

The chain links TRBV25-1 to TRBJ1-2; the match to TRBD1 covers 7 bases. Trimming took 7 bases from V and 6 from J; bases not matched to a gene: 8. Germline CDR1 is MGHDK and CDR2 is SYGVNS. The CDR3 spans 13 residues. The CDR3 DNA reads as TGTGCCAGCAAGCTCCCAGGGGGGAATGGCTACACCTTC. It encodes CASKLPGGNGYTF.

This clone was observed a single time. The chain is built from TRBV9 and TRBJ2-3; TRBD2 agrees at 12 bases. Germline-derived CDR1 and CDR2 are SGDLS and YYNGEE. The ends lost 0 bases at V and 5 bases at J; junction bases unmatched: 4. The CDR3 has 16 residues. CDR3 loop: CASSVETSGRGDTQYF. CDR3 in DNA: TGTGCCAGCAGCGTAGAGACTAGCGGGAGAGGAGATACGCAGTATTTT.

The chain is built from TRBV6-4 and TRBJ2-7, with D possibly matching TRBD1 (6 bases). CDR3 length equals 15 residues. In germline, CDR1 is MRHNA, CDR2 SNTAGT. V lost 6 bases to trimming and J lost 3 bases, with 18 bases between them. The CDR3 reads CASSPTGWVFYEQYF. DNA of the CDR3: TGTGCCAGCAGCCCAACAGGGTGGGTTTTCTACGAGCAGTACTTC.

This clone has a handful of counts. The chain links TRBV3-1 (or the pseudogene TRBV3-2) to TRBJ1-1; 7 bases are shared with TRBD1. CDR3 length equals 14 residues. Germline CDR1 is LGHDT and CDR2 is YNNKEL (reference sequence). V lost 4 bases, J lost 6 bases, and 8 bases stayed unmatched. CDR3 amino acids: CASSPESDRAEAFF. The CDR3, as DNA: TGTGCCAGCAGCCCAGAAAGTGACAGGGCTGAAGCTTTCTTT.

The chain uses TRBV5-4 and TRBJ1-1; possibly TRBD1 for D (5 bases). The CDR3 has 15 amino acids. Germline V gene sequence: CDR1 SGHNT, CDR2 YYREEE (reference sequence). The V end lost 1 base, the J end lost 2 bases, and 12 bases lay between the germline ends. The chain's CDR3 is CASSLWGMINTEAFF. The CDR3 DNA is TGTGCCAGCAGCTTGTGGGGCATGATAAACACTGAAGCTTTCTTT.

The chain couples TRBV3-1 (or the pseudogene TRBV3-2) to TRBJ2-5, with a weak D call TRBD2 (5 bases). V lost 0 bases and J lost 5, with 22 bases in between. The germline V gene encodes CDR1 LGHDT and CDR2 YNNKEL (reference sequence). The CDR3 loop spans 18 amino acids. CDR3 sequence reads: CASSQEARLTNRQETQYF. As DNA, the CDR3 is TGTGCCAGCAGCCAAGAAGCCCGATTGACTAACCGGCAGGAGACCCAGTACTTC.

The CDR3, as DNA: TGTGCCAGCAGCTTAGATCTGGACAGGACCCACTATAATTCACCCCTCCACTTT. It specifies CASSLDLDRTHYNSPLHF. The gene calls are TRBV11-2 and TRBJ1-6, with TRBD1 matching over 7 bases. The germline CDR1 and CDR2 sequences are SGHAT and FQNNGV. J gave up 3 bases and V 0 bases, and 8 bases lay outside the gene matches. The CDR3 has 18 amino acids.

The rearrangement uses TRBV9 and TRBJ1-1; a possible D gene is TRBD1 (5 bases). V lost 3 bases, J lost 1 base, and 16 bases lay in between. The CDR3 loop spans 16 amino acids. Germline V CDR1 and CDR2: SGDLS, YYNGEE. The CDR3 region has the DNA TGTGCCAGCAGCGCTGGAACCTTCGACAGGAACACTGAAGCTTTCTTT. Protein sequence: CASSAGTFDRNTEAFF.

The rearrangement joins TRBV6-6 to TRBJ2-7; 11 nucleotides line up with TRBD2. The CDR3 consists of 14 residues. V dropped 9 bases and J dropped 1; count of bases not matched to a gene: 5. The germline V gene has CDR1 MNHNY and CDR2 SVGAGI (reference sequence). The DNA of the CDR3 is TGTGCCAGTCGGACTAGCGGGCAATCCTACGAGCAGTACTTC. The encoded protein is CASRTSGQSYEQYF.

The chain is built from TRBV19 and TRBJ2-2; weak D call: TRBD1 (6 bases). Germline CDR1 reads LNHDA; CDR2 reads SQIVND (reference sequence). V shed 5 bases and J shed 4 bases, with 14 bases lying between them. The CDR3 extends over 15 amino acids. The CDR3, as DNA: TGTGCCAGTAGTGTCGTGGGGGCGGGCACCGGGGAGCTGTTTTTT. It codes for CASSVVGAGTGELFF.

This clone was counted a single time. This chain connects TRBV7-2 to TRBJ1-2; D uncertain. The CDR3 consists of 14 residues. From germline, CDR1 is SGHTA and CDR2 FQGNSA. V was shortened by 3 bases and J by 4 bases, with 12 bases between the two germline ends. As DNA, the CDR3 is TGTGCCAGCAGCTTTAGGAGTACAACCTATGGCTACACCTTC. Its translation: CASSFRSTTYGYTF.

CDR3 DNA sequence: TGTGCCAGCAGCTTAGGGGCGGGAGAGCACTCTGGGGCCAACGTCCTGACTTTC. Translated, it gives CASSLGAGEHSGANVLTF. The chain employs TRBV7-9 and TRBJ2-6; 7 bases are a match to TRBD2. Germline V gene data show CDR1 as SEHNR and CDR2 as FQNEAQ (reference sequence). V trimming: 1 base; J trimming: 0 bases; junction bases outside the gene matches: 6. The CDR3 consists of 18 residues.

The rearrangement joins TRBV5-1 to TRBJ1-1; TRBD1 matches 9 bases. Germline-derived CDR1 and CDR2 are SGHRS and YFSETQ. There are 13 residues in the CDR3. The ends lost 4 bases at V and 8 bases at J; junction bases unmatched: 6. CDR3 loop: CASSRPGTGEAFF. Written as DNA, the CDR3 is TGCGCCAGCAGCCGTCCCGGGACAGGGGAAGCTTTCTTT.

The chain employs TRBV6-5 and TRBJ1-2, with TRBD1 matching 8 bases. The CDR3 is 15 residues long. CDR1 MNHEY and CDR2 SVGAGI come from the germline V gene. With 6 bases clipped from V and 0 bases from J, the junction kept 6 bases outside the gene matches. The CDR3 region has the DNA TGTGCCAGCAGGAGCCGGACAGGGTCTAACTATGGCTACACCTTC. It is translated as CASRSRTGSNYGYTF.

The chain couples TRBV2 to TRBJ2-1; 10 nucleotides line up with TRBD1. The ends lost 5 bases at V and 6 bases at J; junction bases unmatched: 7. The germline V gene encodes CDR1 SNHLY and CDR2 FYNNEI. This CDR3 is built from 15 residues. The CDR3 DNA follows: TGTGCCAGCAGTCAAGACAGGGGGCGAATCAATGAGCAGTTCTTC. As protein: CASSQDRGRINEQFF.

The gene calls are TRBV29-1 and TRBJ2-3; 8 bases fit TRBD2. This CDR3 comprises 14 residues. Trimming cost V 6 bases and J 3 bases; bases outside gene matches: 8. Germline V gene data show CDR1 as SQVTM and CDR2 as ANQGSEA. In nucleotides, the CDR3 is TGCAGCGTATTCCCGAGCGGGAGAACAGATACGCAGTATTTT. This translates into CSVFPSGRTDTQYF.

The rearrangement joins TRBV10-2 to TRBJ2-5; D is unresolved. V lost 2 bases and J 5 bases, leaving 3 bases between the germline ends. CDR3 length: 11 residues. Germline lookup yields CDR1 WSHSY and CDR2 SAAADI. Here the CDR3 DNA reads TGCGCCAGCAGTGAGCTGGAGACCCAGTACTTC. Its translation is CASSELETQYF.

As DNA, the CDR3 is TGTGCCACCAGCCCGGACAGGGGCACTGAAGCTTTCTTT. Translated: CATSPDRGTEAFF. V is TRBV24-1 and J is TRBJ1-1, with TRBD1 matching over 9 bases. The CDR3 is 13 residues long. The V gene end was trimmed by 7 bases and the J gene end by 4 bases; junction bases not matched to a gene: 3. The germline gives CDR1 KGHDR, CDR2 SFDVKD.